These T cell receptor beta chains were read from a single sample in a study of T cells after yellow fever vaccination. MiXCR, run by TCRdb on the 5' RACE reads, gives a single entry per CDR3 protein. The sample contains about 340,000 distinct CDR3 sequences, under 15% of which appear only once. The source material was CD4+ T cells sorted from PBMCs, sampled 15 days after the yellow fever booster vaccination. These receptors all come from a man younger than 35 who received the YFV17D yellow fever vaccine. Both conserved end residues are part of each CDR3. D genes are given only for firm matches. Size is stated for part of the rows, as once, few or many counts, or as a class when the clone is expanded.

TRBJ1-1 TRBV11-1 NA few CASSLPQAGNTEAFF TGTGCCAGCAGCTTACCCCAGGCGGGGAACACTGAAGCTTTCTTT
TRBJ1-5 TRBV20-1 NA few CSAGGWNQPQHF TGCAGTGCTGGAGGGTGGAATCAGCCCCAGCATTTT
TRBJ2-2 TRBV7-6 NA NA CASSLAGFHTGELFF TGTGCCAGCAGCTTAGCCGGGTTTCACACCGGGGAGCTGTTTTTT
TRBJ2-1 TRBV6-1 NA few CAILKTPARANEQFF TGTGCCATCCTGAAGACACCCGCCAGAGCCAATGAGCAGTTCTTC
TRBJ1-3 TRBV6-6 NA NA CASSYGADSTIYF TGTGCCAGCAGTTACGGGGCAGATAGCACCATATATTTT
TRBJ1-6 TRBV5-1 TRBD1 many CASSYRQGGSPLHF TGCGCCAGCAGCTATCGACAGGGGGGCTCACCCCTCCACTTT
TRBJ1-1 TRBV19 TRBD1 NA CASSIRGTANTEAFF TGTGCCAGTAGTATACGTGGGACAGCTAACACTGAAGCTTTCTTT
TRBJ2-7 TRBV12-3/TRBV12-4 TRBD1 NA CATRSSGTGPEQYF TGTGCCACCCGGTCTTCCGGGACAGGTCCCGAGCAGTACTTC
TRBJ2-2 TRBV7-2 TRBD2 few CASSLRWTRNTGELFF TGTGCCAGCAGCTTGCGGTGGACTAGGAACACCGGGGAGCTGTTTTTT
TRBJ2-1 TRBV7-8 NA few CASSYTNGNEQFF TGTGCCAGCAGCTACACCAATGGGAATGAGCAGTTCTTC
TRBJ2-5 TRBV5-1 NA few CASSLTGDSAETQYF TGCGCCAGCAGCTTGACGGGGGATTCCGCAGAGACCCAGTACTTC
TRBJ2-1 TRBV28 TRBD1 few CASSETGSQFF TGTGCCAGCAGTGAGACAGGGAGCCAGTTCTTC
TRBJ1-5 TRBV4-2 NA few CASSQDAEAAGNQPQHF TGTGCCAGCAGCCAAGACGCTGAGGCGGCAGGGAACCAGCCCCAGCATTTT
TRBJ2-2 TRBV5-1 NA few CASSLVSTNTGELFF TGCGCCAGCAGCTTGGTTTCTACGAACACCGGGGAGCTGTTTTTT
TRBJ2-1 TRBV10-3 NA few CAINTGNPPDEQFF TGTGCCATCAACACAGGAAACCCTCCTGACGAGCAGTTCTTC
TRBJ2-1 TRBV5-1 TRBD2 few CASSWGGFENEQFF TGCGCCAGCAGCTGGGGGGGATTCGAAAACGAACAGTTCTTC
TRBJ2-2 TRBV7-3 NA few CASSLSAIPSGELFF TGTGCCAGCAGCTTATCGGCCATACCCTCCGGGGAGCTGTTTTTT
TRBJ1-1 TRBV18 TRBD1 NA CASTETGGTEAFF TGTGCCAGCACCGAGACAGGGGGCACTGAAGCTTTCTTT
TRBJ1-6 TRBV14 TRBD1 few CASSQDVGQGYWFTDSPLHF TGTGCCAGCAGCCAAGATGTGGGACAGGGTTATTGGTTCACGGATTCACCCCTCCACTTT
TRBJ2-2 TRBV7-3 TRBD1 NA CASSLWATGPRNTGELFF TGTGCCAGCAGCTTATGGGCGACAGGGCCACGAAACACCGGGGAGCTGTTTTTT
TRBJ1-2 TRBV6-2/TRBV6-3 NA NA CASKRGSSGYGYTF TGTGCCAGCAAAAGGGGCAGTTCTGGCTATGGCTACACCTTC
TRBJ2-5 TRBV2 NA few CASGGILGMETQYF TGTGCCAGCGGCGGGATTCTGGGGATGGAGACCCAGTACTTC
TRBJ1-2 TRBV15 NA NA CATSRDPVKVLDYTF TGTGCCACCAGCAGAGATCCCGTTAAGGTTCTCGACTACACCTTC
TRBJ1-1 TRBV12-3/TRBV12-4 TRBD1 few CASSPRTGTTEAFF TGTGCCAGCAGTCCTAGGACAGGGACCACTGAAGCTTTCTTT
TRBJ1-2 TRBV6-5 NA NA CASSHHRDPLLGYGYTF TGTGCCAGCAGTCACCACAGGGACCCTTTACTAGGCTATGGCTACACCTTC
TRBJ2-2 TRBV7-3 NA few CASSPTTNINTGELFF TGTGCCAGCAGCCCTACGACTAACATAAACACCGGGGAGCTGTTTTTT
TRBJ2-5 TRBV5-1 NA few CASSAGQLQETQYF TGCGCCAGCAGCGCGGGACAGCTCCAAGAGACCCAGTACTTC
TRBJ2-1 TRBV20-1 TRBD2 NA CSARDRAGGATEEQFF TGCAGTGCTAGAGATAGAGCGGGGGGAGCCACGGAGGAGCAGTTCTTC
TRBJ2-3 TRBV12-3/TRBV12-4 TRBD2 NA CATAESGGTSTDTQYF TGTGCCACCGCGGAGAGCGGGGGAACTAGCACAGATACGCAGTATTTT
TRBJ2-2 TRBV20-1 TRBD1 NA CSAGIPGQGSGELFF TGCAGTGCTGGAATTCCGGGACAGGGGTCCGGGGAGCTGTTTTTT
TRBJ1-5 TRBV12-3/TRBV12-4 NA NA CASSLREIGQPQHF TGTGCCAGCAGTCTCAGGGAAATAGGGCAGCCCCAGCATTTT
TRBJ1-1 TRBV7-9 NA few CASSPRGAPTEAFF TGTGCCAGCAGCCCCCGAGGCGCCCCCACTGAAGCTTTCTTT
TRBJ2-5 TRBV18 NA few CASSLDPGRTGTQYF TGTGCCAGCTCCCTAGACCCGGGCCGTACCGGGACCCAGTACTTC
TRBJ2-3 TRBV3-1 TRBD1 NA CASSQDASGQGSDTQYF TGTGCCAGCAGCCAAGATGCGTCGGGACAGGGATCCGATACGCAGTATTTT
TRBJ2-1 TRBV10-3 TRBD1 few CAIRDGTAPNEQFF TGTGCCATCAGGGATGGGACAGCCCCCAATGAGCAGTTCTTC
TRBJ2-1 TRBV6-1 NA NA CASSEASGSYNEQFF TGTGCCAGCAGTGAGGCTTCGGGGTCCTACAATGAGCAGTTCTTC
TRBJ1-2 TRBV7-9 TRBD1 many CASSLNRGRTNYGYTF TGTGCCAGCAGCTTAAACAGGGGGCGAACTAACTATGGCTACACCTTC
TRBJ2-7 TRBV11-2 TRBD1 many CASSPMLGGRGEQYF TGTGCCAGCAGCCCCATGTTAGGGGGCAGGGGCGAGCAGTACTTC
TRBJ2-1 TRBV15 NA NA CATSTRVGLGNNEQFF TGTGCCACCAGCACCAGAGTTGGCCTGGGAAACAATGAGCAGTTCTTC
TRBJ2-2 TRBV18 NA NA CASSLGSESTGELFF TGTGCCAGCTCACTGGGATCGGAAAGCACCGGGGAGCTGTTTTTT
TRBJ1-2 TRBV7-3 TRBD1 NA CASSLGQGGSYGYTF TGTGCCAGCAGTCTCGGACAGGGCGGGAGCTATGGCTACACCTTC
TRBJ2-5 TRBV7-2 NA NA CASQGGGPQETQYF TGTGCCAGTCAAGGTGGGGGGCCTCAGGAGACCCAGTACTTC
TRBJ2-5 TRBV12-3/TRBV12-4 NA few CASSLDRDQETQYF TGTGCCAGCAGTTTAGACAGAGACCAAGAGACCCAGTACTTC
TRBJ2-1 TRBV5-1 NA NA CASSLDPGLAYNEQFF TGCGCCAGCAGCTTGGATCCCGGGCTTGCCTACAATGAGCAGTTCTTC
TRBJ2-5 TRBV20-1 TRBD2 many CSASGQRGGKWENQETQYF TGCAGTGCTAGCGGCCAGCGGGGGGGCAAATGGGAAAACCAAGAGACCCAGTACTTC
TRBJ2-7 TRBV18 TRBD2 many CASSPITSGRTGEQYF TGTGCCAGCTCACCGATAACTAGCGGGAGGACGGGGGAGCAGTACTTC
TRBJ1-6 TRBV5-6 NA NA CASSLGVREGSPLHF TGTGCCAGCAGCTTAGGGGTCAGGGAGGGATCACCCCTCCACTTT
TRBJ2-3 TRBV12-3/TRBV12-4 NA NA CASSPRFGLPGALYF TGTGCCAGCAGCCCCCGGTTTGGCCTCCCCGGGGCTCTGTATTTT
TRBJ1-1 TRBV4-3 NA few CASSQESLLNTEAFF TGCGCCAGCAGCCAAGAGTCTCTGCTGAACACTGAAGCTTTCTTT
TRBJ1-6 TRBV4-3 NA few CASSQDNASPLHF TGCGCCAGCAGCCAAGATAACGCCTCACCCCTCCACTTT